These T cell receptor beta chains were read from a single sample in a study of control samples from healthy donors and cancer patients. The protocol was immunoSEQ multiplex PCR, while the TCRdb copy is restricted to in-frame clones and leaves out a portion. The table shows 100,000 to 150,000 clones, with approximately 89% occurring only once. Material for sequencing was PBMCs. Receptors were obtained from a middle-aged man with head and neck cancer. CDR3s include the opening cysteine and the closing phenylalanine or tryptophan. The D gene is left open where the match is weak. The size field is filled for only some rows; it gives once, few, many or a size class.

clone size,D gene,V gene,J gene,CDR3 DNA,CDR3 protein
.,.,TRBV10-2,TRBJ1-5,TGCGCCAGCAGTGACACCAGAAGCAATCAGCCCCAGCATTTT,CASSDTRSNQPQHF
.,.,TRBV7-9,TRBJ2-5,TGTGCCAGCTCCGGAGGACTGGAGACCCAGTACTTC,CASSGGLETQYF
.,.,TRBV4-1,TRBJ2-7,TGCGCCAGCAGCCAAGCACAAGCGGTCTACGAGCAGTACTTC,CASSQAQAVYEQYF
once,TRBD1,TRBV10-3,TRBJ2-7,TGTGCCATCAGCCGGTCGGACAGGGGATTCTACGAGCAGTACTTC,CAISRSDRGFYEQYF
.,TRBD2,TRBV5-1,TRBJ2-2,TGCGCCAGCAGCTTGGTTCTAGCGGATACCGGGGAGCTGTTTTTT,CASSLVLADTGELFF
.,TRBD1,TRBV5-4,TRBJ2-7,TGTGCCAGCAGCTTGCTCGGGACAGGGTTCCCCTACGAGCAGTACTTC,CASSLLGTGFPYEQYF
.,.,TRBV5-1,TRBJ1-1,TGCGCCAGCAGCCTCGGGGGTTGGACTGAAGCTTTCTTT,CASSLGGWTEAFF
.,TRBD2,TRBV6-5,TRBJ2-7,TGTGCCAGCAGTAAACTAGCGGCATCTCGGGACGAGCAGTACTTC,CASSKLAASRDEQYF
once,.,TRBV9,TRBJ1-1,TGTGCCAGCAGCGAGCCCCCGGATCGGGCTTTCTTT,CASSEPPDRAFF
.,TRBD1,TRBV5-1,TRBJ2-3,TGCGCCAGCAGCAATGGGGGGACAGGGCCAGATACGCAGTATTTT,CASSNGGTGPDTQYF
.,TRBD1,TRBV6-1,TRBJ1-3,TGTGCCAGCAGTGAGGGAGGGACAGGGAGAAACACCATATATTTT,CASSEGGTGRNTIYF
.,.,TRBV27,TRBJ1-4,TGTGCCAGCAGAACAGGGTACACTCCGTATGAAAAACTGTTTTTT,CASRTGYTPYEKLFF
.,.,TRBV7-6,TRBJ1-1,TGTGCCAGCAGCCTCCGGGACGGGGGTGGGAACACTGAAGCTTTCTTT,CASSLRDGGGNTEAFF
few,.,TRBV24-1,TRBJ1-3,TGTGCCACCAGGAGGCGCGGAAACACCATATATTTT,CATRRRGNTIYF
.,.,TRBV5-1,TRBJ2-2,TGCGCCAGCGGCATCCGGGCCGACGCGAACACCGGGGAGCTGTTTTTT,CASGIRADANTGELFF
once,TRBD1,TRBV19,TRBJ2-7,TGTGCCAGTACCCCCGGGACAGGGTTAAGCGAGCAGTACTTC,CASTPGTGLSEQYF
many,TRBD1,TRBV6-4,TRBJ1-4,TGTGCCAGCAGTGACTCAGGCGCCGGGACAGGGGATGAAAAACTGTTTTTT,CASSDSGAGTGDEKLFF
once,.,TRBV6-5,TRBJ2-1,TGTGCCAGCAGTTCCGGACCACTTAACGATGAGCAGTTCTTC,CASSSGPLNDEQFF
.,.,TRBV19,TRBJ1-5,TGTGCCAGTAGTATGTACCAGGGCGGCAATCAGCCCCAGCATTTT,CASSMYQGGNQPQHF
.,.,TRBV28,TRBJ2-2,TGTGCCAGCAGTTCCCCTGGTACCGGGGAGCTGTTTTTT,CASSSPGTGELFF